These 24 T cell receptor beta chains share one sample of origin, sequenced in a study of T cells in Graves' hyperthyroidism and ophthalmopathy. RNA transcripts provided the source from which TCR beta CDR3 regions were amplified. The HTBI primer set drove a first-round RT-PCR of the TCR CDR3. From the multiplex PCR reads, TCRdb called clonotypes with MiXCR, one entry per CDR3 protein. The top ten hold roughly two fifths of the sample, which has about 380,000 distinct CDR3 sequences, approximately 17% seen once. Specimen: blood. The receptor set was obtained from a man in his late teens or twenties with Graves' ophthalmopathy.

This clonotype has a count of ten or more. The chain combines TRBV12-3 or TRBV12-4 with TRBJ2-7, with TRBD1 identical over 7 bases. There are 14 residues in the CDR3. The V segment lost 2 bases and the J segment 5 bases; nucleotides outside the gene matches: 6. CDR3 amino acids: CASSLTGEFDEQYF. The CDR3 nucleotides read TGTGCCAGCAGTTTAACAGGGGAATTTGACGAGCAGTACTTC.

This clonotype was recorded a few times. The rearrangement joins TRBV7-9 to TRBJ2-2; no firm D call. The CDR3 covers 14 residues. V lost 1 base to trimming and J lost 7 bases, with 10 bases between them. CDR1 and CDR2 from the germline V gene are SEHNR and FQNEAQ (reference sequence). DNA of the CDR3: TGTGCCAGCAGCTTAGAAAATGAGGTCGGGGAGCTGTTTTTT. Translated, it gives CASSLENEVGELFF.

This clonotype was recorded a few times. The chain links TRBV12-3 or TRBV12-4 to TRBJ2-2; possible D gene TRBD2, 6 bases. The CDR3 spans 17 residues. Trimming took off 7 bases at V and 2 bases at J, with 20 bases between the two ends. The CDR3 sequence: CASKIWGPGVNTGELFF. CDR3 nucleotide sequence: TGTGCCAGCAAAATTTGGGGTCCGGGGGTTAACACCGGGGAGCTGTTTTTT.

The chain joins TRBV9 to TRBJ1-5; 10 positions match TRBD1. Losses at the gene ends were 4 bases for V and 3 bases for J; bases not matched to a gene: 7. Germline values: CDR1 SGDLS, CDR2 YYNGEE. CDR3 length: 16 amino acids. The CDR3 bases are TGTGCCAGCAGCCCCGGCGACAGGGGGCCCAATCAGCCCCAGCATTTT. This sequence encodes CASSPGDRGPNQPQHF. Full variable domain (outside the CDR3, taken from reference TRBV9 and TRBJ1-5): DSGVTQTPKHLITATGQRVTLRCSPRSGDLSVYWYQQSLDQGLQFLIQYYNGEERAKGNILERFSAQQFPDLHSELNLSSLELGDSALYFCASSPGDRGPNQPQHFGDGTRLSIL.

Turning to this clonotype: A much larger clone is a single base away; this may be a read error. The CDR3 sequence is CASRHPPASPFHF. The CDR3 DNA reads TGTGCCAGCAGACACCCTCCCGCTTCACCCTTCCACTTT. The chain carries TRBV7-2 and TRBJ1-6; no firm D call. The CDR3 consists of 13 residues. The germline gives CDR1 SGHTA, CDR2 FQGNSA. Combining the CDR3 with reference TRBV7-2 and TRBJ1-6 gives the whole variable domain GAGVSQSPSNKVTEKGKDVELRCDPISGHTALYWYRQSLGQGLEFLIYFQGNSAPDKSGLPSDRFSAERTGGSVSTLTIQRTQQEDSAVYLCASRHPPASPFHFGNGTRLTVT.

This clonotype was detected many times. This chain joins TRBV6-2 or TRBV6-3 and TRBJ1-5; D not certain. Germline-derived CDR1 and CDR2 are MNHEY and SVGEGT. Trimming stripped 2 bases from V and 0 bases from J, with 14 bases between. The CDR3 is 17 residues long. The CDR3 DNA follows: TGTGCCAGCAGTTACATTTTTTCGAGACTTAGCAATCAGCCCCAGCATTTT. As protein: CASSYIFSRLSNQPQHF.

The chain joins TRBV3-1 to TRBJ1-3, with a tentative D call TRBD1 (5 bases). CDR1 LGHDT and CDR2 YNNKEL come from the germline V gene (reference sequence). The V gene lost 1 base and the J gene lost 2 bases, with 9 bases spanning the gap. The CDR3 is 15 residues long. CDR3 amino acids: CASSQVREAGNTIYF. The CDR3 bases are TGTGCCAGCAGCCAAGTCAGGGAGGCTGGAAACACCATATATTTT.

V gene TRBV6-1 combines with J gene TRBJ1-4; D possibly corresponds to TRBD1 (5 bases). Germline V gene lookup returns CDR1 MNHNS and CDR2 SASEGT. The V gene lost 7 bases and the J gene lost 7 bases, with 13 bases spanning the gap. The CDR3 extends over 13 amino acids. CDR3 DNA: TGTGCCAGCAATGGGGGAGGACCTGAAAAACTGTTTTTT. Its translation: CASNGGGPEKLFF.

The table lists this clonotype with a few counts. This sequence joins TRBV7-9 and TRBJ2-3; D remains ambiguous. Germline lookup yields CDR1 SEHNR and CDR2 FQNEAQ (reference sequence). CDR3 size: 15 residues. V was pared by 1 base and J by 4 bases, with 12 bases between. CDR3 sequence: CASSLDGIGPDTQYF. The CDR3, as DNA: TGTGCCAGCAGCTTAGATGGCATCGGCCCAGATACGCAGTATTTT. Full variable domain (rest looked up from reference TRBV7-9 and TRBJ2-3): DTGVSQNPRHKITKRGQNVTFRCDPISEHNRLYWYRQTLGQGPEFLTYFQNEAQLEKSRLLSDRFSAERPKGSFSTLEIQRTEQGDSAMYLCASSLDGIGPDTQYFGPGTRLTVL.

As DNA, the CDR3 is TGCGCCAGCAGGGACTCACAAGGGGTCACAGATACGCAGTATTTT. Its protein is CASRDSQGVTDTQYF. This chain connects TRBV10-2 to TRBJ2-3; possibly TRBD1 or TRBD2 for D (5 bases each). Germline CDR1 reads WSHSY; CDR2 reads SAAADI. The V end was cut by 6 bases, the J end by 2 bases, with 15 bases between. The CDR3 is made up of 15 amino acids.

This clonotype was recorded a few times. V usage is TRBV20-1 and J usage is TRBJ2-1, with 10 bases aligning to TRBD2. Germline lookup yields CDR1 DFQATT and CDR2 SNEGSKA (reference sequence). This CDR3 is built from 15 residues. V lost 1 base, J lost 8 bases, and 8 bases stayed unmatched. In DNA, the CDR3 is TGCAGTGCTAGAGGGCTAGCGGGGGTTTTTGATGAGCAGTTCTTC. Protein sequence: CSARGLAGVFDEQFF.

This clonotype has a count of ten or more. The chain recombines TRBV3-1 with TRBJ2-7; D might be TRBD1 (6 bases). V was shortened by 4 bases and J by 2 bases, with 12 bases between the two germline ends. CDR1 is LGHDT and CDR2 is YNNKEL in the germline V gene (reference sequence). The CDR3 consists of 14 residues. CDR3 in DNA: TGTGCCAGCAGCCTAGGACAGAGAACCTACGAGCAGTACTTC. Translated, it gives CASSLGQRTYEQYF.

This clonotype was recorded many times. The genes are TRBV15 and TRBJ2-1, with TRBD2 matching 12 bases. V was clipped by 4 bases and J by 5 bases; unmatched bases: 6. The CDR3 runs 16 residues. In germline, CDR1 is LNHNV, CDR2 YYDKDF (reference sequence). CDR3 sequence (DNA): TGTGCCACCAGCACAGGACTAGCGGGGACCAACAATGAGCAGTTCTTC. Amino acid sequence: CATSTGLAGTNNEQFF.

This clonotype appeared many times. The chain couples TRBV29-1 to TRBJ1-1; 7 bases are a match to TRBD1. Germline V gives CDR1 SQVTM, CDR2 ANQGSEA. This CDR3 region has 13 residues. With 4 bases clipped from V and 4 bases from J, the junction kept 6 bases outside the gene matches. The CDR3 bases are TGCAGCGTTGGACAGGGCCACTCCACTGAAGCTTTCTTT. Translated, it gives CSVGQGHSTEAFF.

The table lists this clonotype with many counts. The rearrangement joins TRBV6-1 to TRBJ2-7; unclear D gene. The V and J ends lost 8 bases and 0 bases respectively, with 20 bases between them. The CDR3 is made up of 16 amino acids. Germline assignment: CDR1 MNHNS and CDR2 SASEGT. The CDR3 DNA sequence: TGTGCCAGCCAAAATCAACCGCAGGAGATCTCCTACGAGCAGTACTTC. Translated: CASQNQPQEISYEQYF.

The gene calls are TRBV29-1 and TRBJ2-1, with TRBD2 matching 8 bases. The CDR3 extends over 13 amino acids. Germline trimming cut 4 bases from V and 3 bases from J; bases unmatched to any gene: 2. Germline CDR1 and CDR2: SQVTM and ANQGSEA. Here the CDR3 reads CSVGAGGYNEQFF. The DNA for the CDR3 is TGCAGCGTTGGCGCGGGGGGCTACAATGAGCAGTTCTTC.

The DNA for the CDR3 is TGCAGTGCTAGTAGGGGGGGGATCACAGATACGCAGTATTTT. Amino acid sequence: CSASRGGITDTQYF. This chain uses TRBV20-1 with TRBJ2-3; tentatively, D is TRBD2 (7 bases). Trimming took off 3 bases at V and 2 bases at J, with 12 bases between the two ends. Germline CDR1 DFQATT, CDR2 SNEGSKA (reference sequence). The CDR3 runs 14 residues.

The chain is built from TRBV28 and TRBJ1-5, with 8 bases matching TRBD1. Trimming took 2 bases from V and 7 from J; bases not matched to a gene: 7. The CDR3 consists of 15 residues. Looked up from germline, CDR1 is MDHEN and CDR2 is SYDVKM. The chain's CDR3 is CASSLGQGSWQPQHF. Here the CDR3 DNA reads TGTGCCAGCAGTTTAGGACAGGGTAGCTGGCAGCCCCAGCATTTT.

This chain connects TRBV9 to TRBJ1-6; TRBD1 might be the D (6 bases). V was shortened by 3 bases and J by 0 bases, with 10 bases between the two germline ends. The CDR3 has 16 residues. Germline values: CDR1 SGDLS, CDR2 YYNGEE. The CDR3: CASSEDSSSYNSPLHF. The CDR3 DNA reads TGTGCCAGCAGCGAGGACAGTAGCTCCTATAATTCACCCCTCCACTTT.

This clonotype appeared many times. CDR3 coding DNA: TGTGCCAGCAGCCAGGGCTTGGGGAATTCACCCCTCCACTTT. It translates to CASSQGLGNSPLHF. The J gene is TRBJ1-6, the V gene TRBV28, with D perhaps TRBD1 (5 bases). The germline V gene encodes CDR1 MDHEN and CDR2 SYDVKM. The CDR3 contains 14 residues. V shed 6 bases and J shed 7 bases, with 13 bases lying between them.

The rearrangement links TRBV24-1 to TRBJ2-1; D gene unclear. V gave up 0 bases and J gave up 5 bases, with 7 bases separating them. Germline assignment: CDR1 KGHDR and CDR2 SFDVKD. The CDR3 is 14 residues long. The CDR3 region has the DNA TGTGCCACCAGTGATTTGCTTCGGGACAATGAGCAGTTCTTC. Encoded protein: CATSDLLRDNEQFF.

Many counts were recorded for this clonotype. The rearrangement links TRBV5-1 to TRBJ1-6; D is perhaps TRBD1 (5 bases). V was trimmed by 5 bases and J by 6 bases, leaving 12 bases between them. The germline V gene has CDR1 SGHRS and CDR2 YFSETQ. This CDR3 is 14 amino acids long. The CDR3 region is CASSRDGPNSPLHF. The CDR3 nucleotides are TGCGCCAGCAGTCGGGACGGCCCTAATTCACCCCTCCACTTT.

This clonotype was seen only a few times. The CDR3 region has the DNA TGTGCCAGCTCACCGACAGGGCCTGGAAACACCATATATTTT. Translation gives CASSPTGPGNTIYF. The chain employs TRBV18 and TRBJ1-3, with 7 positions matching TRBD1. This CDR3 comprises 14 residues. Trimming removed 3 bases from V and 2 bases from J; junction bases left unmatched: 1. Germline V gene lookup returns CDR1 KGHSH and CDR2 LQKENI.

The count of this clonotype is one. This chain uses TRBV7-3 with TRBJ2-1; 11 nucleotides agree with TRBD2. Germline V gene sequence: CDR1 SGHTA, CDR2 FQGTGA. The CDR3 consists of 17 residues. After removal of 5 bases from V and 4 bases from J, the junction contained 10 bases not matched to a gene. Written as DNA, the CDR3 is TGTGCCAGCAGCGAAACCGGGACTAGCGGACTTTACAATGAGCAGTTCTTC. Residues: CASSETGTSGLYNEQFF.